This paragraph reports one T cell receptor (beta chain). This clonotype was found many times. This clone's antigen is unknown. Nothing much larger sits one base from this clone, and base qualities are not available. The data originate from a study of identical twins (dated by TCRdb to 2016 to 2017). Describing the broader study: To test whether fetal clonotypes persist, this study deep-sequenced TCR alpha and beta repertoires from monozygotic twins, from unrelated adults of various ages, and from cord blood. To rule out contamination, the twin experiments were replicated at different times with different library preparation protocols.

Receptor amplification or capture employed 5' RACE. Sequencer: Illumina HiSeq 2000. A universal primer binding site was added through template switching, and the final cDNA carried a unique molecular identifier so that TCR cDNA molecules could be counted accurately. Specific primers in the conserved constant-segment region were used to synthesize first-strand cDNA for TCR alpha and beta chains. To control for contamination, each cDNA library was double barcoded with a SMART-Mk sample barcode plus Illumina barcodes. TruSeq adapter sequences along with Illumina sample barcodes were introduced in two successive PCR steps. The TCR alpha and beta cDNA libraries were sequenced on the Illumina HiSeq platform using custom primers. The study's own analysis went as follows. Raw reads were processed with MiGEC to extract unique molecular identifiers, and MiXCR was used to determine CDR3 positions. Recombination models were inferred per individual with the repgenHMM and IGoR tools using an EM algorithm. The analysis of shared clonotypes was done with the tcR package in R, with sharing normalized by the product of cloneset sizes. To study raw recombination without the effects of thymic and clonal selection, out-of-frame nonproductive sequences were analyzed. TCRdb reran the public reads through fastp at Q25 and MiXCR, keeping productive beta chains. Rows with one shared CDR3 protein collapse into an entry with the most common genes and DNA. These V and J calls derive from TCRdb rather than the authors' analysis. This sample is represented by approximately 230,000 distinct CDR3 sequences; 5% to 7% of them were singletons. The ten largest clones represent roughly 15% of the sample.

Only healthy Caucasian donors were included. Three pairs of female monozygotic twins, all aged roughly 18 to 30 years, made up the twin cohort. Positive isolation kits from Invitrogen were used to isolate CD4+ and CD8+ T cell populations. Its CDR3 holds 12 amino acids, cysteine through phenylalanine. Only the CDR3 DNA is retained, 36 bases long and in frame from the first base. CDR1 is given as SGHDT and CDR2 as YYEEEE, both from the germline V gene. V was cut back by 2 bases and J by 4 bases, leaving a gap of 6 bases between them. Here is what the overall study found, with its caveats: Invariant T cells such as MAIT and iNKT could partly confound zero-insertion analyses, although diverse VJ usage argued against such confounding for most clonotypes. Compared with coincidental sharing between unrelated individuals, out-of-frame TCR alpha sequences shared between twins showed an excess of sequences with low generation probability. Recombination models systematically underestimated out-of-frame TCR alpha sharing in monozygotic twins but agreed with sharing between unrelated individuals. A weaker excess of twin sharing was found in beta out-of-frame sequences because the signal-to-noise ratio was lowered by fewer shared sequences. Because the same donors could not be followed over many years, the conclusions depended on cross-sectional statistical analysis. Abundant cord blood beta clonotypes had fewer insertions, young adult naive repertoires showed a similar but weaker trend, and memory repertoires showed no such trend.

The same specimen was also included in a second study, on T cells expressing NK-cell markers. Per that second paper: About eight donors provided sorted CD3+CD56+NKG2C+, CD3+CD56+NKG2C- and CD3+CD56-NKG2C+ T-cell subsets, whose TCR beta-chain repertoires were profiled. Among the eight sequenced donors, seven were HCMV-seropositive and one was HCMV-seronegative. To restrict sorting to alphabetaTCR-expressing T cells, an anti-gammadeltaTCR antibody was added in several experiments. In 6 or 7 donors, the dominant CD3+CD56+NKG2C+ clonotypes ranked among the top 10 CD8+ clonotypes, making up roughly 1.0-8% of CD8+ T cells. Those dominant clonotypes were again the most abundant among CD3+CD56-NKG2C+ cells in a handful of donors, at about 25-60.1%. Whether the expanded NKG2C-expressing T cell clones were specific for HCMV antigens was left unclear. The study sequenced eight donors, all healthy volunteers chosen at random: three men and five women. HCMV-specific IgG was detected in serum with a commercial ELISA kit to determine HCMV serostatus. MIGEC was used to demultiplex reads and group reads by UMI, and MiTCR was used to assemble and quantify clonotypes. To remove erroneous sequences, TCR cDNA sequences were retained only when supported by two or more reads. The tcR package was used for downstream repertoire analysis, and clonotypes were matched across fractions by CDR3 nucleotide sequence plus V segment. VDJmatch was used to annotate antigen specificity against VDJdb, with one amino acid substitution in CDR3 allowed.

The source of this sequence is a woman under 30 in good health. The V and J segments used are TRBV5-6 and TRBJ1-2; the D gene is not confidently resolved. The sequencing input was CD8+ T cells sorted from blood. The DNA is as follows: TGTGCCAGCAGCTTAGGTTTCTATGGCTACACCTTC. This translates into CASSLGFYGYTF.